The 14 T cell receptor beta chains given below trace back to one sample, sequenced in a study of early T cells in non-severe SARS-CoV-2 infection. One entry per CDR3 protein, called by TCRdb with MiXCR from the 5' RACE reads. The sample lists fewer than 55,000 distinct CDR3 sequences, approximately 10% occurring once. The specimen sequenced was whole blood. The origin of the receptors is an adult who was a healthcare worker with PCR-confirmed SARS-CoV-2 infection or an uninfected control (not recorded which).

This clonotype appeared many times. The chain recombines TRBV6-6 with TRBJ2-1; TRBD1 might be the D (6 bases). The CDR3 consists of 14 residues. V was pared by 3 bases and J by 8 bases, with 14 bases between. The germline V gene encodes CDR1 MNHNY and CDR2 SVGAGI (reference sequence). CDR3 in amino acids: CASSYLGAEDEQFF. CDR3 DNA sequence: TGTGCCAGCAGTTATTTGGGGGCCGAAGATGAGCAGTTCTTC.

This clonotype was counted only a few times. The V and J genes are TRBV6-2 or TRBV6-3 and TRBJ1-5; 9 bases line up with TRBD1. V lost 10 bases to trimming and J lost 7 bases; unmatched junction nucleotides: 5. CDR1 is MNHEY and CDR2 is SVGEGT in the germline V gene. The CDR3 is 12 residues long. In DNA, the CDR3 is TGTGCCACTGGACAGGGGTGGCAGCCCCAGCATTTT. The encoded protein is CATGQGWQPQHF.

The table lists this clonotype with a few counts. This chain joins TRBV3-1 and TRBJ2-3; TRBD2 is a possible D gene (6 bases). Germline V gene sequence: CDR1 LGHDT, CDR2 YNNKEL (reference sequence). The CDR3 covers 17 residues. Trimming took off 1 base at V and 1 base at J, with 15 bases between the two ends. The CDR3 sequence is CASSQGFLRDRTDTQYF. The CDR3 nucleotides are TGTGCCAGCAGCCAAGGTTTTCTGCGGGATCGCACAGATACGCAGTATTTT.

At least ten counts were recorded for this clonotype. The chain combines TRBV11-2 with TRBJ2-7; 7 nucleotides align to TRBD2. The CDR3 loop spans 17 amino acids. CDR1 is SGHAT, CDR2 FQNNGV, per germline. The V gene end was trimmed by 5 bases and the J gene end by 0 bases; junction bases not matched to a gene: 13. CDR3 loop: CASSPRGRGRGSYEQYF. The CDR3 nucleotides are TGTGCCAGCAGCCCCCGGGGGAGGGGACGAGGCTCCTACGAGCAGTACTTC.

V and J are TRBV6-6 and TRBJ2-1; a weak D match, TRBD1 (7 bases). The V and J ends lost 7 bases and 12 bases respectively, with 22 bases between them. Germline assignment: CDR1 MNHNY and CDR2 SVGAGI (reference sequence). This CDR3 region has 14 residues. CDR3 residues: CASNEQGTAPGQFF. CDR3 coding DNA: TGTGCCAGCAATGAACAGGGGACTGCCCCTGGGCAGTTCTTC.

This clonotype came up many times. This chain connects TRBV29-1 to TRBJ2-1; D may correspond to TRBD1 or TRBD2 (5 bases each). The CDR3 extends over 14 amino acids. The V end was cut by 6 bases, the J end by 0 bases, with 12 bases between. Germline assignment: CDR1 SQVTM and CDR2 ANQGSEA. The CDR3 nucleotides are TGCAGCGTCCGAGGGGCGAGCTCCTACAATGAGCAGTTCTTC. The encoded protein is CSVRGASSYNEQFF.

This clonotype was counted at least ten times. The chain links TRBV20-1 to TRBJ2-1, with D unclear. The CDR3 sequence is 12 residues long. Germline loops: CDR1 DFQATT, CDR2 SNEGSKA (reference sequence). Trimming shortened V by 5 bases and J by 4 bases, and 9 bases separated the two germline ends. The CDR3 DNA sequence: TGCAGTGCTTCAGAGCGTTACAATGAGCAGTTCTTC. Protein product: CSASERYNEQFF.

This rearrangement joins TRBV20-1 to TRBJ2-7, with 10 bases lining up with TRBD2. J was trimmed by 5 bases and V by 6 bases; bases with no gene match: 10. Germline V gene lookup returns CDR1 DFQATT and CDR2 SNEGSKA (reference sequence). This CDR3 spans 14 amino acids. For the CDR3, the DNA is TGCAGTGCATCCCATGGCCTAGCGGGGGACGAGCAGTACTTC. Translated: CSASHGLAGDEQYF.

This clonotype was found a few times. The chain has TRBV6-2 or TRBV6-3 and TRBJ1-1, with unresolved D. Germline V gene data show CDR1 as MNHEY and CDR2 as SVGEGT. CDR3 size: 14 residues. V was pared by 6 bases and J by 5 bases, with 16 bases between. CDR3 sequence: CASRAGAEGTEAFF. Written as DNA, the CDR3 is TGTGCCAGCAGAGCGGGAGCAGAGGGTACTGAAGCTTTCTTT.

This clonotype showed up just a few times. V usage is TRBV10-3 and J usage is TRBJ1-6; 10 bases are shared with TRBD1. CDR1 is ENHRY, CDR2 SYGVKD, per germline. CDR3 size: 15 residues. With 5 bases clipped from V and 10 bases from J, the junction kept 8 bases outside the gene matches. This chain's CDR3 is CAISLGQGVQSPLHF. CDR3 in DNA: TGTGCCATCAGTTTAGGACAGGGGGTACAGTCACCCCTCCACTTT.

This chain connects TRBV9 to TRBJ2-7, with D possibly being TRBD2 (5 bases). This CDR3 region has 13 residues. Trimming took off 1 base at V and 5 bases at J, with 10 bases between the two ends. Germline-derived CDR1 and CDR2 are SGDLS and YYNGEE. The CDR3 loop is CASSVRGRHEQYF. The CDR3, as DNA: TGTGCCAGCAGCGTAAGAGGGCGTCACGAGCAGTACTTC.

This clonotype was observed a handful of times. The chain's CDR3 is CASSQPADTQYF. The DNA for the CDR3 is TGTGCCAGCAGCCAACCGGCGGATACGCAGTATTTT. The V gene is TRBV11-2, the J gene TRBJ2-3; D gene uncertain. Per germline, CDR1 SGHAT and CDR2 FQNNGV. The CDR3 covers 12 residues. The germline V and J ends were trimmed by 5 bases and 6 bases, with 9 bases remaining between them.

This clonotype was seen a few times. The V call is TRBV6-6, the J call TRBJ1-2; tentative D call: TRBD1 (5 bases). The V end lost 10 bases, the J end lost 4 bases, and 10 bases lay between the germline ends. Per germline, CDR1 MNHNY and CDR2 SVGAGI (reference sequence). The CDR3 extends over 11 amino acids. The CDR3 spells CATGGTYGYTF. For the CDR3, the DNA is TGTGCCACGGGGGGTACCTATGGCTACACCTTC.

This clonotype was counted many times. The chain links TRBV18 to TRBJ2-3; 10 positions match TRBD2. CDR1 KGHSH and CDR2 LQKENI come from the germline V gene. J was trimmed by 5 bases and V by 6 bases; bases with no gene match: 17. This CDR3 has 18 amino acids. CDR3 sequence reads: CASSGTSGASSEGDTQYF. CDR3 bases: TGTGCCAGCTCCGGCACTAGCGGGGCCTCAAGTGAGGGAGATACGCAGTATTTT.